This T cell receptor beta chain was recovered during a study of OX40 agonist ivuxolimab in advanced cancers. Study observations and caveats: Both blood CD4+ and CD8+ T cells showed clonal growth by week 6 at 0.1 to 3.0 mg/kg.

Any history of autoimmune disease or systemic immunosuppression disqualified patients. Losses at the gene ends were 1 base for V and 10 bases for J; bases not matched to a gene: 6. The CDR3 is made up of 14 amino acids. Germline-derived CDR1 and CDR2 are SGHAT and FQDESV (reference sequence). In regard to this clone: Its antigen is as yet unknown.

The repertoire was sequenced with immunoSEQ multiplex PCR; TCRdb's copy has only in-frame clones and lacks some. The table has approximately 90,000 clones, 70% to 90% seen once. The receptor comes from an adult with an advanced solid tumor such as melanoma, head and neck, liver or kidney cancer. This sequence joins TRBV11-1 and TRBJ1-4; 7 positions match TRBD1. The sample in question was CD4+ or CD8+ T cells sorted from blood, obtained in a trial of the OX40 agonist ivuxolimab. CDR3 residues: CASSLGVGQRKLFF. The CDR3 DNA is TGTGCCAGCAGCTTAGGTGTGGGACAGCGAAAACTGTTTTTT.